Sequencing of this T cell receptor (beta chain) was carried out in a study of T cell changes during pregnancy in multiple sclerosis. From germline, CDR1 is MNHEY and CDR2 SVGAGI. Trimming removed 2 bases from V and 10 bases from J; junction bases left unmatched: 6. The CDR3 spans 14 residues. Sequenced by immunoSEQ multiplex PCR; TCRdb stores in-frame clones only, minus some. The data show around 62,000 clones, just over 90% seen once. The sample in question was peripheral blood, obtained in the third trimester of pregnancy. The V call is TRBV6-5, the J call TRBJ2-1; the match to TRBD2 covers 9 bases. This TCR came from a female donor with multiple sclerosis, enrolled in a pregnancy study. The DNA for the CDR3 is TGTGCCAGCAGTTACACAAGCGGACTAGCGGAGCAGTTCTTC. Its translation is CASSYTSGLAEQFF.